The 13 T cell receptor beta chains below were found in one sample sequenced in a study of PD-L1 blockade in urothelial cancer. TCRdb's copy holds only in-frame clones and misses some; the assay was immunoSEQ multiplex PCR. The sample lists 60,000 to 75,000 clones; about 83% were seen once. Noted time point: pretreatment peripheral blood. The source was PBMCs, collected around atezolizumab (anti-PD-L1) treatment. Receptor source: a woman between 65 and 79 years old with urothelial cancer.

The table lists this clone with a count of one. V is TRBV6-4 and J is TRBJ1-1; D perhaps matches TRBD1 (6 bases). CDR1 MRHNA and CDR2 SNTAGT come from the germline V gene. The V end lost 2 bases, the J end lost 11 bases, and 18 bases lay between the germline ends. The CDR3 has 14 amino acids. CDR3 nucleotide sequence: TGTGCCAGCAGTGACCTCAGGGAGGGGGGTTTGGCTTTCTTT. Translated, it gives CASSDLREGGLAFF.

A few counts support this clone. This rearrangement joins TRBV27 to TRBJ2-5; 10 nucleotides align to TRBD2. Germline values: CDR1 MNHEY, CDR2 SMNVEV (reference sequence). The CDR3 totals 14 residues. Germline trimming cut 6 bases from V and 2 bases from J; bases unmatched to any gene: 3. Here the CDR3 DNA reads TGTGCCAGCAGCAGACTAGCGGGTCAAGAGACCCAGTACTTC. It is translated as CASSRLAGQETQYF.

The V call is TRBV27, the J call TRBJ2-7; 9 bases match TRBD1. Germline-derived CDR1 and CDR2 are MNHEY and SMNVEV (reference sequence). V lost 8 bases, J lost 3 bases, and 11 bases stayed unmatched. The CDR3 is 15 residues long. The DNA of the CDR3 is TGTGCCAGCCGTCCCTTTCCGGGACAGGGCTACGAGCAGTACTTC. This gives the protein CASRPFPGQGYEQYF.

The CDR3 reads CASLWGGVTDYGYTF. CDR3 sequence (DNA): TGTGCCAGCCTGTGGGGGGGGGTTACGGACTATGGCTACACCTTC. The chain combines TRBV6-1 with TRBJ1-2; perhaps TRBD1 as D (5 bases). From germline, CDR1 is MNHNS and CDR2 SASEGT. CDR3 size: 15 residues. Trimming left V 8 bases short and J 3 bases short, with 19 bases between.

The V and J genes are TRBV27 and TRBJ1-2, with D tentatively TRBD1 (6 bases). CDR1 and CDR2 (germline): MNHEY, SMNVEV (reference sequence). The CDR3 contains 13 residues. V dropped 4 bases and J dropped 5 bases, with 11 bases sitting between them. CDR3: CASSWDMRYGYTF. The CDR3 nucleotides read TGTGCCAGCAGTTGGGACATGAGGTATGGCTACACCTTC.

The CDR3 region is CASSTRQASSGNTIYF. The DNA of the CDR3 is TGTGCCAGCAGCACGCGACAGGCTAGCTCTGGAAACACCATATATTTT. The rearrangement uses TRBV7-9 and TRBJ1-3, with a possible D match to TRBD1 (6 bases). V was cut by 5 bases and J by 0 bases, with 14 bases left in between. CDR1 and CDR2 from the germline V gene are SEHNR and FQNEAQ (reference sequence). The CDR3 contains 16 residues.

This sequence joins TRBV6-6 and TRBJ1-2; 9 bases line up with TRBD1. V lost 6 bases, J lost 5 bases, and 7 bases stayed unmatched. The germline V gene has CDR1 MNHNY and CDR2 SVGAGI (reference sequence). CDR3 size: 14 residues. CDR3 sequence: CASSTGTGSYGYTF. CDR3 in DNA: TGTGCCAGCAGCACCGGGACAGGGTCGTATGGCTACACCTTC.

The chain's CDR3 is CASSAGPSRVYGYTF. The CDR3 coding sequence is TGTGCCAGCAGCGCGGGACCTAGCAGGGTATATGGCTACACCTTC. The chain joins TRBV6-4 to TRBJ1-2, with D perhaps matching TRBD1 (5 bases). In germline, CDR1 is MRHNA, CDR2 SNTAGT. Trimming removed 6 bases from V and 5 bases from J, with 19 bases in between. This CDR3 contains 15 residues.

The V and J genes are TRBV19 and TRBJ1-5; 8 bases line up with TRBD1. This CDR3 region has 14 residues. CDR1 and CDR2 (germline): LNHDA, SQIVND (reference sequence). V lost 5 bases to trimming and J lost 4 bases; unmatched junction nucleotides: 4. The CDR3 DNA reads as TGTGCCAGTAGTCCAGACAGGGGAAATCAGCCCCAGCATTTT. This codes for CASSPDRGNQPQHF.

This sequence joins TRBV30 and TRBJ2-3, with TRBD2 matching 8 bases. The CDR3 is 13 amino acids. Germline V CDR1 and CDR2: GTSNPN, SVGIG (reference sequence). As DNA, the CDR3 is TGTGCTCGGGGGGGGTACGTGGCATATACGCAGTATTTT. Its protein product is CARGGYVAYTQYF.

J is TRBJ1-1 and V is TRBV9; no firm D call. From germline, CDR1 is SGDLS and CDR2 YYNGEE. The CDR3 spans 14 residues. V was pared by 3 bases and J by 0 bases, with 9 bases between. The CDR3 loop reads CASSAPPVNTEAFF. CDR3 bases: TGTGCCAGCAGCGCCCCTCCCGTGAACACTGAAGCTTTCTTT.

V and J are TRBV18 and TRBJ2-5; 12 bases fit TRBD2. Trimming at V came to 3 bases and at J to 0 bases, leaving 2 bases not matched to a gene. The CDR3 contains 16 residues. Per germline, CDR1 KGHSH and CDR2 LQKENI. The chain's CDR3 is CASSPGTSGYQETQYF. CDR3 DNA: TGTGCCAGCTCACCGGGGACTAGCGGGTACCAAGAGACCCAGTACTTC.

This chain uses TRBV5-4 with TRBJ2-4, with a tentative D call TRBD1 (5 bases). This CDR3 contains 17 residues. CDR1 is SGHNT, CDR2 YYREEE, per germline (reference sequence). Trimming took off 2 bases at V and 0 bases at J, with 15 bases between the two ends. The CDR3: CASSFFQGSLAKNIQYF. CDR3 nucleotides: TGTGCCAGCAGCTTTTTTCAGGGATCGCTAGCCAAAAACATTCAGTACTTC.